This entry features one T cell receptor (beta chain) sequence. This sample stems from a study of blood T cells in healthy people across ages. This CDR3 is built from 16 residues. V trimming: 5 bases; J trimming: 2 bases; junction bases outside the gene matches: 6. CDR1 is SEHNR, CDR2 FQNEAQ, per germline (reference sequence). A second roughly 6 to 11 cycle PCR used barcoded and J-beta primers. TCRdb itself ran the 5' RACE reads through MiXCR, one entry per CDR3 protein. The sample holds about 1,400,000 distinct CDR3 sequences, around 42% seen once. The TCR was taken from a woman younger than 30 in good health. The sequencing sample was made of blood. This sequence joins TRBV7-9 and TRBJ2-1; 10 nucleotides match TRBD2. The CDR3 region has the DNA TGTGCCAGCAGCCGGACTAGCGGAGCCCCCTACAATGAGCAGTTCTTC. Encoded protein: CASSRTSGAPYNEQFF.